These 18 T cell receptor beta chains originate from one sample sequenced in a study of blood T cell repertoires in COVID-19. TCRdb's copy holds only in-frame clones and misses some; the assay was immunoSEQ multiplex PCR. The data show around 270,000 clones, with 65% to 85% seen just once and around 16% held by the top ten. The material sequenced was peripheral blood. These receptors all come from a person between 70 and 80 years old with COVID-19, enrolled during active disease.

About this clone: Other DNA sequences of this sample code for an identical CDR3. V is TRBV5-1 and J is TRBJ1-6, with a tentative D call TRBD1 (6 bases). V was trimmed by 1 base and J by 5 bases, leaving 10 bases between them. Germline V gene data show CDR1 as SGHRS and CDR2 as YFSETQ. This CDR3 is built from 15 residues. In DNA form, the CDR3 reads TGCGCCAGCAGCTTGCCAGGACAGAATAATTCACCCCTCCACTTT. Translating gives CASSLPGQNNSPLHF.

The chain links TRBV6-6 to TRBJ1-3; D perhaps matches TRBD1 (5 bases). The CDR3 sequence is 14 residues long. Per the germline V gene, CDR1 is MNHNY and CDR2 is SVGAGI (reference sequence). The V gene lost 5 bases and the J gene lost 2 bases, with 10 bases spanning the gap. The CDR3 region is CASSPRGAGNTIYF. The CDR3, as DNA: TGTGCCAGCAGTCCCCGGGGGGCTGGAAACACCATATATTTT.

The V call is TRBV6-5, the J call TRBJ1-6, with 10 positions matching TRBD1. V lost 5 bases and J lost 8; bases outside the gene matches: 6. This CDR3 region has 15 residues. Per germline, CDR1 MNHEY and CDR2 SVGAGI. The CDR3 region is CASSPTGGLDSPLHF. The CDR3 DNA sequence: TGTGCCAGCAGTCCGACAGGGGGCTTAGATTCACCCCTCCACTTT.

The chain is built from TRBV18 and TRBJ1-5; D gene uncertain. Germline loops: CDR1 KGHSH, CDR2 LQKENI. The CDR3 spans 15 residues. Trimming shortened V by 1 base and J by 0 bases, and 7 bases separated the two germline ends. The CDR3 is CASSPQQTSNQPQHF. For the CDR3, the DNA is TGTGCCAGCTCACCACAGCAAACTAGCAATCAGCCCCAGCATTTT.

The J gene is TRBJ2-3, the V gene TRBV29-1, with D perhaps matching TRBD2 (6 bases). Germline CDR1 reads SQVTM; CDR2 reads ANQGSEA. V lost 3 bases and J 3 bases, leaving 7 bases between the germline ends. The CDR3 length is 12 residues. The CDR3 is CSVDGGTDTQYF. CDR3 nucleotides: TGCAGCGTTGACGGGGGAACAGATACGCAGTATTTT.

The chain is built from TRBV5-1 and TRBJ2-4; D is perhaps TRBD2 (6 bases). CDR3 size: 14 residues. The V end was cut by 4 bases, the J end by 9 bases, with 17 bases between. Looked up from germline, CDR1 is SGHRS and CDR2 is YFSETQ. Here the CDR3 reads CASSSGSLIGIQYF. DNA for the CDR3: TGCGCCAGCAGCAGCGGGTCCCTTATAGGCATTCAGTACTTC. Complete variable domain (other parts from reference TRBV5-1 and TRBJ2-4): KAGVTQTPRYLIKTRGQQVTLSCSPISGHRSVSWYQQTPGQGLQFLFEYFSETQRNKGNFPGRFSGRQFSNSRSEMNVSTLELGDSALYLCASSSGSLIGIQYFGAGTRLSVL.

V and J are TRBV12-3 or TRBV12-4 and TRBJ1-1; a possible D gene is TRBD1 (6 bases). CDR3 length: 11 residues. Trimming stripped 1 base from V and 10 bases from J, with 7 bases between. CDR3 in amino acids: CASSLGGPAFF. The CDR3 nucleotides read TGTGCCAGCAGTTTAGGGGGGCCAGCTTTCTTT.

As regards this clone: The sample carries other DNA sequences with the same CDR3. The chain has TRBV7-2 and TRBJ2-7; D ambiguous. CDR3 length: 12 residues. CDR1 and CDR2 from the germline V gene are SGHTA and FQGNSA. Trimming cost V 5 bases and J 3 bases, with 8 bases left between them. CDR3 loop: CASSPNSYEQYF. In DNA form, the CDR3 reads TGTGCCAGCAGCCCAAATAGCTACGAGCAGTACTTC.

The rearrangement uses TRBV21-1 and TRBJ1-5; the table's D call of TRBD1 was not tested on the DNA. TRBV21-1 is given as a pseudogene. This CDR3 has 14 residues. CDR3 residues: CASSKDIPNQPQHF. CDR3 bases: TGTGCCAGCAGCAAGGACATCCCAAATCAGCCCCAGCATTTT.

This chain uses TRBV27 with TRBJ2-3; D may be TRBD1 (6 bases). V gave up 6 bases and J gave up 1 base, with 14 bases separating them. The CDR3 runs 15 residues. The germline CDR1 and CDR2 sequences are MNHEY and SMNVEV (reference sequence). The CDR3 spells CASRAGALRTDTQYF. The DNA for the CDR3 is TGTGCCAGCAGGGCAGGGGCGCTACGCACAGATACGCAGTATTTT.

This clone appeared a single time. The chain recombines TRBV5-6 with TRBJ2-5, with D perhaps TRBD2 (6 bases). The CDR3 extends over 15 amino acids. Germline V gives CDR1 SGHDT, CDR2 YYEEEE. The V gene lost 3 bases and the J gene lost 4 bases, with 16 bases spanning the gap. The CDR3 nucleotides are TGTGCCAGCAGCTCAAACACCCGGCGGGGAGAGACCCAGTACTTC. This gives the protein CASSSNTRRGETQYF.

The V and J genes are TRBV5-4 and TRBJ2-7; TRBD1 aligns across 7 bases. Unmatched junction bases numbered 6, after V lost 4 bases and J lost 5 bases. Germline V gene lookup returns CDR1 SGHNT and CDR2 YYREEE (reference sequence). The CDR3 spans 13 residues. The CDR3 sequence is CASSVAGGDEQYF. As DNA, the CDR3 is TGTGCCAGCAGCGTAGCAGGGGGTGACGAGCAGTACTTC. The full variable domain, in which reference TRBV5-4 and TRBJ2-7 provide the parts outside the CDR3, is ETGVTQSPTHLIKTRGQQVTLRCSSQSGHNTVSWYQQALGQGPQFIFQYYREEENGRGNFPPRFSGLQFPNYSSELNVNALELDDSALYLCASSVAGGDEQYFGPGTRLTVT.

The chain combines TRBV19 with TRBJ2-5, with D possibly TRBD2 on 5 matching bases. Deletions cut 3 bases from V and 5 bases from J, with 19 bases between. This CDR3 spans 16 amino acids. CDR1 and CDR2 from the germline V gene are LNHDA and SQIVND (reference sequence). The CDR3 bases are TGTGCCAGTAGTATGTCTAGGCGGAGGCACGGGGAGACCCAGTACTTC. This encodes CASSMSRRRHGETQYF.

The rearrangement links TRBV19 to TRBJ2-3, with 12 bases fitting TRBD2. J was trimmed by 4 bases and V by 3 bases; bases with no gene match: 5. Germline V lookup: CDR1 LNHDA, CDR2 SQIVND (reference sequence). This CDR3 has 16 residues. CDR3 in amino acids: CASSIASGGAADTQYF. As DNA, the CDR3 is TGTGCCAGTAGTATTGCTAGCGGGGGGGCTGCAGATACGCAGTATTTT.

The chain employs TRBV5-1 and TRBJ1-5, with D hard to call. This CDR3 contains 15 residues. Between the trimmed V and J ends, which lost 0 bases and 2 bases, there was a span of 9 bases. The germline V gene has CDR1 SGHRS and CDR2 YFSETQ. The CDR3 DNA is TGCGCCAGCAGCTTGGGAGATGGAGGCAATCAGCCCCAGCATTTT. Protein sequence: CASSLGDGGNQPQHF. Full variable domain (missing parts from reference TRBV5-1 and TRBJ1-5): KAGVTQTPRYLIKTRGQQVTLSCSPISGHRSVSWYQQTPGQGLQFLFEYFSETQRNKGNFPGRFSGRQFSNSRSEMNVSTLELGDSALYLCASSLGDGGNQPQHFGDGTRLSIL.

V usage is TRBV7-9 and J usage is TRBJ1-6, with a possible D match to TRBD1 (6 bases). This CDR3 is 18 amino acids long. Germline values: CDR1 SEHNR, CDR2 FQNEAQ (reference sequence). Trimming removed 2 bases at V and 1 base at J, with 15 bases between. The CDR3 reads CASSLFTGRGSYNSPLHF. The CDR3, as DNA: TGTGCCAGCAGCTTATTTACAGGGCGTGGGTCCTATAATTCACCCCTCCACTTT.

The chain couples TRBV2 to TRBJ1-6; 7 nucleotides line up with TRBD1. The V gene's germline CDR1 is SNHLY and CDR2 FYNNEI. V shed 6 bases, J shed 6 bases, and the junction held 5 bases outside the gene matches. This CDR3 has 14 amino acids. The CDR3 coding sequence is TGTGCCAGCAGCCCGGGACAGCGTAATTCACCCCTCCACTTT. Its protein product is CASSPGQRNSPLHF.

V gene TRBV3-1 (or the pseudogene TRBV3-2) combines with J gene TRBJ1-6, with 10 bases identical to TRBD1. V shed 7 bases and J 7 bases; nucleotides not matched to a gene: 4. There are 14 residues in the CDR3. Germline V gene lookup returns CDR1 LGHDT and CDR2 YNNKEL (reference sequence). The CDR3 DNA reads TGTGCCAGCACCTGGGACAGGGGCAATTCACCCCTCCACTTT. Translated, it gives CASTWDRGNSPLHF.